The 6 T cell receptor beta chains reported below all come from one sample, sequenced in a study of CD8 T cells in ankylosing spondylitis (dated 2017 in TCRdb). The library was generated by 5' RACE. Sequencing used an Illumina HiSeq 2500. Clones were called with MiXCR by TCRdb after fastp trimmed the public reads at Q25, and only in-frame beta chains were retained. Rows are combined by CDR3 protein, so each entry shows the most common genes and DNA. Counted in this sample were just over 300,000 distinct CDR3 sequences; 20% to 25% of them appeared once. The ten largest make up 3.5% of the sample. The sequencing sample was made of blood, either unsorted or a sorted T cell fraction (not recorded which). The receptors were gathered from a female donor with ankylosing spondylitis or in good health (not recorded which).

V and J are TRBV10-3 and TRBJ2-2; possible D gene TRBD1, 5 bases. Trimming pared 7 bases from V and 5 bases from J, leaving 8 bases between. The CDR3 consists of 12 residues. Per germline, CDR1 ENHRY and CDR2 SYGVKD. CDR3 in amino acids: CAITPGTGELFF. DNA for the CDR3: TGTGCCATCACCCCAGGGACCGGGGAGCTGTTTTTT.

This clonotype was counted at least ten times. V is TRBV7-2 and J is TRBJ2-7; 9 nucleotides line up with TRBD2. This CDR3 has 15 residues. Trimming took 2 bases from V and 4 from J; bases not matched to a gene: 6. The germline V gene encodes CDR1 SGHTA and CDR2 FQGNSA. CDR3 loop: CASSLRLAGRYEQYF. Here the CDR3 DNA reads TGTGCCAGCAGCTTAAGGCTAGCGGGGCGATACGAGCAGTACTTC.

This clonotype was seen a handful of times. This sequence joins TRBV27 and TRBJ2-3, with D uncertain. Germline-derived CDR1 and CDR2 are MNHEY and SMNVEV (reference sequence). The CDR3 consists of 12 residues. Trimming shortened V by 6 bases and J by 6 bases, and 10 bases separated the two germline ends. In DNA form, the CDR3 reads TGTGCCAGCAGACAGTTGGGGGATACGCAGTATTTT. It translates to CASRQLGDTQYF.

Only a few counts were recorded for this clonotype. The V and J genes are TRBV6-1 and TRBJ2-7, with 9 bases aligning to TRBD2. The CDR3 runs to 13 residues. The germline V gene has CDR1 MNHNS and CDR2 SASEGT. V gave up 4 bases and J gave up 2 bases; unmatched junction bases: 0. CDR3 sequence: CASSVAGAYEQYF. CDR3 bases: TGTGCCAGCAGTGTAGCGGGGGCCTACGAGCAGTACTTC.

V is TRBV24-1 and J is TRBJ2-7, with 7 bases fitting TRBD1. This CDR3 region has 15 residues. Germline lookup yields CDR1 KGHDR and CDR2 SFDVKD. The junction had 9 bases not matched to a gene; V was cut back by 4 bases and J by 4 bases. The CDR3 bases are TGTGCCACCAGTGACCCACGGGACAGACCTTACGAGCAGTACTTC. It codes for CATSDPRDRPYEQYF.

The rearrangement uses TRBV2 and TRBJ2-7; D call uncertain. V was clipped by 6 bases and J by 0 bases, with 9 bases between them. This CDR3 has 13 amino acids. Germline lookup yields CDR1 SNHLY and CDR2 FYNNEI. Here the CDR3 DNA reads TGTGCCAGCAGGGTAGGCACCTCCTACGAGCAGTACTTC. Translation: CASRVGTSYEQYF. The full variable domain, rest sourced from reference TRBV2 and TRBJ2-7, is EPEVTQTPSHQVTQMGQEVILRCVPISNHLYFYWYRQILGQKVEFLVSFYNNEISEKSEIFDDQFSVERPDGSNFTLKIRSTKLEDSAMYFCASRVGTSYEQYFGPGTRLTVT.